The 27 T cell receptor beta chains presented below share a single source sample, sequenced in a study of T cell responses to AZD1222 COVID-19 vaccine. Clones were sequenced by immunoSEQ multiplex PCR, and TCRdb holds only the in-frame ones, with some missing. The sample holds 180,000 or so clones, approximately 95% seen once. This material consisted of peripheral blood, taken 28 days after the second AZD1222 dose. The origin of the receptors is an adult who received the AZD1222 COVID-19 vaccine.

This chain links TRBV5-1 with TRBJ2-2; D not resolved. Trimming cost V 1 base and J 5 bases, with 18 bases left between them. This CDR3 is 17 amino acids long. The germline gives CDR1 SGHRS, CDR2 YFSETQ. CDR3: CASSLLGVDRGTGELFF. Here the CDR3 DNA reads TGCGCCAGCAGCTTGTTGGGCGTAGACCGTGGGACCGGGGAGCTGTTTTTT.

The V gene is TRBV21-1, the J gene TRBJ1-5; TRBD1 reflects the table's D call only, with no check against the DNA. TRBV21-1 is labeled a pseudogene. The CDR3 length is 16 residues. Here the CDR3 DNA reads TGTGCCAGCAGCAAAGGTCTTCAGGGTCAGGGGCAGCCCCAGCATTTT. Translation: CASSKGLQGQGQPQHF.

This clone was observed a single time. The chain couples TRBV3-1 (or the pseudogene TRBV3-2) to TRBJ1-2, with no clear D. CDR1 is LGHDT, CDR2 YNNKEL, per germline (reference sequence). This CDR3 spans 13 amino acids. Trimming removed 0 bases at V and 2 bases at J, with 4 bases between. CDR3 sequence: CASSQEPNYGYTF. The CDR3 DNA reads TGTGCCAGCAGCCAAGAGCCGAACTATGGCTACACCTTC.

CDR3 loop: CASSEAAGGGTEAFF. CDR3 sequence (DNA): TGTGCCAGCAGTGAAGCAGCGGGGGGCGGCACTGAAGCTTTCTTT. V gene TRBV2 combines with J gene TRBJ1-1; D possibly corresponds to TRBD1 (6 bases). V shed 0 bases and J shed 4 bases, with 12 bases lying between them. Per the germline V gene, CDR1 is SNHLY and CDR2 is FYNNEI. The CDR3 sequence is 15 residues long.

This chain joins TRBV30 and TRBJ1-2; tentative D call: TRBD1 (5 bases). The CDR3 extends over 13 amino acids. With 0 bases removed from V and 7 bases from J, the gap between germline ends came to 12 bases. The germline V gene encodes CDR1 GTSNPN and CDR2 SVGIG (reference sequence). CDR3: CAWSVGTFSGYTF. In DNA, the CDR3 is TGTGCCTGGAGTGTTGGGACGTTCTCTGGCTACACCTTC.

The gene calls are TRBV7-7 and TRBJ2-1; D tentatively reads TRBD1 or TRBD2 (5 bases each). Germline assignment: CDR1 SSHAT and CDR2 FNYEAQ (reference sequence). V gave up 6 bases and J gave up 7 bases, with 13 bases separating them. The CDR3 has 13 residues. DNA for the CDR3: TGTGCCAGCAGTCAAAATTGGGGGAATGAGCAGTTCTTC. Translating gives CASSQNWGNEQFF.

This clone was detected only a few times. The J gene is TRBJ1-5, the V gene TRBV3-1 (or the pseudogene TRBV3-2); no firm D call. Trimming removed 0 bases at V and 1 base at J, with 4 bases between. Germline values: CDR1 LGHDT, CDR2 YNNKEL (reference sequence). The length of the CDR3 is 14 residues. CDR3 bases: TGTGCCAGCAGCCAAGAGACAAGCAATCAGCCCCAGCATTTT. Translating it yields CASSQETSNQPQHF.

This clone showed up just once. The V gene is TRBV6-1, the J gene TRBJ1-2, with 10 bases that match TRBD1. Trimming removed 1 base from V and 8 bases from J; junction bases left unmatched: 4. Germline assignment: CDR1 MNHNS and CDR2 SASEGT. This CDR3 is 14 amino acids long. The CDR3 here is CASSEEGTGDGYTF. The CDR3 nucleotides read TGTGCCAGCAGTGAAGAGGGGACAGGGGACGGCTACACCTTC.

The CDR3: CASSYLRGSNEKLFF. Here the CDR3 DNA reads TGTGCCAGCAGTTACCTCAGGGGATCAAATGAAAAACTGTTTTTT. The gene calls are TRBV6-5 and TRBJ1-4; D possibly corresponds to TRBD1 (6 bases). This CDR3 region has 15 residues. The germline V gene has CDR1 MNHEY and CDR2 SVGAGI. V shed 2 bases and J shed 5 bases, with 12 bases lying between them.

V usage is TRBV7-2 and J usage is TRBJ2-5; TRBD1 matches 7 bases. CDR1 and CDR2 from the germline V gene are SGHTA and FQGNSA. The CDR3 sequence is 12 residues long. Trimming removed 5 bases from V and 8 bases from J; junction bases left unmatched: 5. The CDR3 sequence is CASSTDRVTQYF. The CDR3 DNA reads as TGTGCCAGCAGCACAGACAGGGTTACCCAGTACTTC.

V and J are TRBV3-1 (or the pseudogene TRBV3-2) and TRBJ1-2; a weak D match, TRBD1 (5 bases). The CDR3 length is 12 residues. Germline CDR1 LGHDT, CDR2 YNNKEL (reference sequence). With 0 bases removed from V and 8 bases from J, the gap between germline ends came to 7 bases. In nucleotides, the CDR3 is TGTGCCAGCAGCCAAGATACAGGAGGCTACACCTTC. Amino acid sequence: CASSQDTGGYTF.

The CDR3 loop is CASMGARLGGYTF. The CDR3 bases are TGTGCCAGCATGGGGGCTAGGCTAGGTGGCTACACCTTC. V usage is TRBV9 and J usage is TRBJ1-2; TRBD1 is a possible D gene (6 bases). CDR3 length: 13 residues. The germline gives CDR1 SGDLS, CDR2 YYNGEE. Deletions cut 6 bases from V and 7 bases from J, with 16 bases between.

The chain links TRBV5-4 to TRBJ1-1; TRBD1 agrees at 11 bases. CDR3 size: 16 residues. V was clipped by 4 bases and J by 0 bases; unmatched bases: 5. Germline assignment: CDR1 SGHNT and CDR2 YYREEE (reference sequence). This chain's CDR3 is CASSQDRGRMNTEAFF. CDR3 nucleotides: TGTGCCAGCAGCCAGGACAGGGGGCGCATGAACACTGAAGCTTTCTTT.

This chain's CDR3 is CASSYFPGTANTEAFF. CDR3 DNA: TGTGCCAGCAGTTACTTTCCCGGGACTGCGAACACTGAAGCTTTCTTT. This chain links TRBV6-2 or TRBV6-3 with TRBJ1-1; D perhaps matches TRBD1 (5 bases). The germline CDR1 and CDR2 sequences are MNHEY and SVGEGT. This CDR3 region has 16 residues. V lost 1 base and J lost 1, with 13 bases in between.

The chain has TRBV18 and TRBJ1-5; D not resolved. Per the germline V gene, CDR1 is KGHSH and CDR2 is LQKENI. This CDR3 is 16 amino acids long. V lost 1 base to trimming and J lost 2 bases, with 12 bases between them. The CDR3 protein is CASSPQSSDGNQPQHF. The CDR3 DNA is TGTGCCAGCTCACCACAGTCGTCGGACGGCAATCAGCCCCAGCATTTT.

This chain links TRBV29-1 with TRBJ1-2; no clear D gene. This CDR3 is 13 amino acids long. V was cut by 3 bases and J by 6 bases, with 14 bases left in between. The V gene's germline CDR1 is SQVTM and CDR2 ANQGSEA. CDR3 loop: CSVEGIQRDGYTF. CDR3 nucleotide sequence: TGCAGCGTTGAGGGGATCCAACGGGATGGCTACACCTTC. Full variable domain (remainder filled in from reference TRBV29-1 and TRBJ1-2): SAVISQKPSRDICQRGTSLTIQCQVDSQVTMMFWYRQQPGQSLTLIATANQGSEATYESGFVIDKFPISRPNLTFSTLTVSNMSPEDSSIYLCSVEGIQRDGYTFGSGTRLTVV.

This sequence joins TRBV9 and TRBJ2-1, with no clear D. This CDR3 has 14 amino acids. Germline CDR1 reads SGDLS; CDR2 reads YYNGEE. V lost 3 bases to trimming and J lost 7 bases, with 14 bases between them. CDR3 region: CASSALLGENEQFF. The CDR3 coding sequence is TGTGCCAGCAGCGCTTTACTGGGTGAAAATGAGCAGTTCTTC.

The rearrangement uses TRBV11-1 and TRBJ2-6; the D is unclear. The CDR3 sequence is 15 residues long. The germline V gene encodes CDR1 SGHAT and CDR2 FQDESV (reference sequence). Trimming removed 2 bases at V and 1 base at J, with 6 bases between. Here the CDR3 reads CASSLQQSGANVLTF. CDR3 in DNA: TGTGCCAGCAGCTTACAACAGTCTGGGGCCAACGTCCTGACTTTC.

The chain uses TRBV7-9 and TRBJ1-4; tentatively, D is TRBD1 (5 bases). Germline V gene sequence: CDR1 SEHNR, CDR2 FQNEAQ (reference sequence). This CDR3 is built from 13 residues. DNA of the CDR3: TGTGCTTGTGCCGGGGCCTCTAATGAAAAACTGTTTTTT. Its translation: CACAGASNEKLFF. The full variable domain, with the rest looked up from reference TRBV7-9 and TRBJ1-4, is DTGVSQNPRHKITKRGQNVTFRCDPISEHNRLYWYRQTLGQGPEFLTYFQNEAQLEKSRLLSDRFSAERPKGSFSTLEIQRTEQGDSAMYLCACAGASNEKLFFGSGTQLSVL.

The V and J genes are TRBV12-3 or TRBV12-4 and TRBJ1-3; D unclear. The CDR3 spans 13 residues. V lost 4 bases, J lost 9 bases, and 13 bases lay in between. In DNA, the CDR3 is TGTGCCAGCAGTTGGTTTCGAGGGTCCACCATATATTTT. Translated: CASSWFRGSTIYF.

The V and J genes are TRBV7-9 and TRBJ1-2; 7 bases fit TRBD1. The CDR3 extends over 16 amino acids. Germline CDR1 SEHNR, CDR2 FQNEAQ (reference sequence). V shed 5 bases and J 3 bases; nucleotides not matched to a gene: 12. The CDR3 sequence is CASSPEWDSEHYGYTF. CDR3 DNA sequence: TGTGCCAGCAGCCCGGAATGGGACAGCGAGCACTATGGCTACACCTTC. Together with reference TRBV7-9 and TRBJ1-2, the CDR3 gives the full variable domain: DTGVSQNPRHKITKRGQNVTFRCDPISEHNRLYWYRQTLGQGPEFLTYFQNEAQLEKSRLLSDRFSAERPKGSFSTLEIQRTEQGDSAMYLCASSPEWDSEHYGYTFGSGTRLTVV.

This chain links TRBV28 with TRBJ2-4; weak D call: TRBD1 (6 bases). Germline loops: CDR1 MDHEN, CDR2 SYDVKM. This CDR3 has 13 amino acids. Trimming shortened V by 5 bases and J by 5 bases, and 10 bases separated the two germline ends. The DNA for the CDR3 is TGTGCCAGCAGTCGGGACACCCAAAACATTCAGTACTTC. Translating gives CASSRDTQNIQYF. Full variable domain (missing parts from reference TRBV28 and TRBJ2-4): DVKVTQSSRYLVKRTGEKVFLECVQDMDHENMFWYRQDPGLGLRLIYFSYDVKMKEKGDIPEGYSVSREKKERFSLILESASTNQTSMYLCASSRDTQNIQYFGAGTRLSVL.

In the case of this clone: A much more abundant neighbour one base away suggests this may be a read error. CDR3 loop: CASSFTGNTIYF. CDR3 DNA sequence: TGTGCCAGCAGCTTTACTGGAAACACCATATATTTT. This chain joins TRBV7-6 and TRBJ1-3; the D is unclear. This CDR3 spans 12 amino acids. Germline V lookup: CDR1 SGHVS, CDR2 FNYEAQ. Trimming shortened V by 3 bases and J by 2 bases, and 2 bases separated the two germline ends.

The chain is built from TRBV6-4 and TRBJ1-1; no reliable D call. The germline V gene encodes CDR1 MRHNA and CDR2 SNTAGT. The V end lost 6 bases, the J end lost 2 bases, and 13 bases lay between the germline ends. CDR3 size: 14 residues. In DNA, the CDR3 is TGTGCCAGCAGACCTACCGACGGAAACACTGAAGCTTTCTTT. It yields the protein CASRPTDGNTEAFF.

Written as DNA, the CDR3 is TGTGCCAGCAGTTTAGGCGCAGGTTCCTCCTACAATGAGCAGTTCTTC. This sequence encodes CASSLGAGSSYNEQFF. The chain is built from TRBV28 and TRBJ2-1; the D is unclear. V was pared by 2 bases and J by 0 bases, with 11 bases between. The germline gives CDR1 MDHEN, CDR2 SYDVKM. The CDR3 runs 16 residues.

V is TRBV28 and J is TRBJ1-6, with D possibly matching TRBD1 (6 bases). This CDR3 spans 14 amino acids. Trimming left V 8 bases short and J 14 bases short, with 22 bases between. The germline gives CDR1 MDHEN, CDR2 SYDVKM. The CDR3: CASLTRAGVSSLHF. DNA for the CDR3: TGTGCCAGCCTAACACGGGCAGGGGTCTCATCCCTCCACTTT.

CDR3 sequence reads: CASKTGVSNQPQHF. CDR3 DNA sequence: TGTGCCAGCAAAACAGGGGTCTCCAATCAGCCCCAGCATTTT. The rearrangement joins TRBV19 to TRBJ1-5, with 7 nucleotides matching TRBD1. The CDR3 has 14 amino acids. From germline, CDR1 is LNHDA and CDR2 SQIVND (reference sequence). Trimming removed 9 bases from V and 3 bases from J; junction bases left unmatched: 8.